A single sample is the source of the 5 T cell receptor beta chains below, sequenced in a study of vaccination and CD4 T cells after COVID-19. The Oncomine TCR Beta short-read assay generated sequence data from the DNA of cultured CD4+ T cells. Via MiXCR, TCRdb re-called the PCR reads, giving one row per CDR3 protein. The data hold fewer than 15,000 distinct CDR3 sequences, with about half observed a single time. Specified treatment: approximately nine-day PBMC culture with coronavirus spike peptide pools or control peptides (ViraFEST assay). No antigens are known for them. The source material was CD4+ T cells from blood, cultured in vitro. The receptors were sampled from a human donor who had recovered from COVID-19.

The chain joins TRBV6-4 to TRBJ2-3; D gene uncertain. V lost 0 bases and J lost 0, with 4 bases in between. CDR1 is MRHNA, CDR2 SNTAGT, per germline. This CDR3 region has 14 residues. This CDR3 is CASSDSTSTDTQYF. The CDR3, as DNA: TGTGCCAGCAGTGACTCTACAAGCACAGATACGCAGTATTTT.

This clonotype was counted between two and nine times. The chain links TRBV20-1 to TRBJ1-6; D is uncertain. Germline values: CDR1 DFQATT, CDR2 SNEGSKA (reference sequence). This CDR3 region has 12 residues. V was pared by 3 bases and J by 10 bases, with 10 bases between. The CDR3 here is CSASRPESPLHF. The DNA of the CDR3 is TGCAGTGCTAGTAGGCCCGAATCACCCCTCCACTTT.

A remark on this clonotype: At one end the junction does not follow the germline gene, possibly because of a read error. The J gene is TRBJ2-4, the V gene TRBV7-3; D possibly corresponds to TRBD1 (6 bases). This CDR3 has 12 amino acids. Germline CDR1 and CDR2: SGHTA and FQGTGA. CDR3 in amino acids: CASSSPTGTQSF. The DNA for the CDR3 is TGTGCCAGCAGCTCCCCAACCGGGACACAGAGCTTC.

The sample holds a few counts of this clonotype. This chain uses TRBV11-2 with TRBJ1-2, with unresolved D. Germline CDR1 and CDR2: SGHAT and FQNNGV. The CDR3 totals 12 residues. Trimming shortened V by 3 bases and J by 1 base, and 3 bases separated the two germline ends. This CDR3 reads CASSFNNYGYTF. Here the CDR3 DNA reads TGTGCCAGCAGCTTTAATAACTATGGCTACACCTTC.

The rearrangement joins TRBV4-1 to TRBJ2-3, with TRBD2 identical over 7 bases. Trimming removed 1 base from V and 0 bases from J; junction bases left unmatched: 4. Germline V gene sequence: CDR1 MGHRA, CDR2 YSYEKL. The CDR3 sequence is 16 residues long. This CDR3 reads CASSQAPRGSTDTQYF. The CDR3 DNA sequence: TGCGCCAGCAGCCAAGCTCCGCGGGGGAGCACAGATACGCAGTATTTT.